Described below is a single T cell receptor (beta chain) sequence and its context. Its antigen is not known. This specimen belongs to a study of cytotoxic CD8 clonotypes in ibrutinib-treated CLL. Study conclusions and caveats: Public clonotypes, found uncommonly, either contracted or stayed stable on treatment.

The V end was cut by 7 bases, the J end by 4 bases, with 11 bases between. The CDR3 loop spans 13 amino acids. Germline lookup yields CDR1 ENHRY and CDR2 SYGVKD. Some clones are missing from TCRdb's copy, which holds only in-frame ones; the method was immunoSEQ multiplex PCR. The sample shows fewer than 25,000 clones, roughly three quarters of them seen only once. V usage is TRBV10-3 and J usage is TRBJ1-3; D is perhaps TRBD1 (6 bases). This sequence was found in a human donor with chronic lymphocytic leukemia. The material sequenced was PBMCs, taken after 24 months of ibrutinib treatment. This chain's CDR3 is CAITQDSGNTIYF. The CDR3 bases are TGTGCCATCACCCAGGACAGCGGAAACACCATATATTTT.